What follows are 20 T cell receptor beta chains derived from one specimen sequenced in a study of post-analysis software for immune sequencing data. General study findings and limits: Among a handful of TRBV segments more frequent in patients than controls were TRBV5-6, TRBV5-1 and TRBV20-1.

These receptors are not linked to any known antigen. Unique molecular identifiers featured in each of the TCR beta cDNA libraries. TCRdb fed the PCR reads into MiXCR, producing one record per CDR3 protein. The sample records about 770,000 distinct CDR3 sequences, under 60% being singletons. Sequences were obtained from blood. These receptors were obtained from a girl aged 10-17 years with multiple sclerosis.

This clonotype was seen only a few times. V gene TRBV6-6 combines with J gene TRBJ2-1, with a tentative D call TRBD2 (5 bases). V was shortened by 10 bases and J by 4 bases, with 14 bases between the two germline ends. Germline lookup yields CDR1 MNHNY and CDR2 SVGAGI (reference sequence). The CDR3 has 13 residues. CDR3 residues: CAIPGSGYNEQFF. The CDR3 DNA sequence: TGTGCCATCCCGGGCAGCGGATACAATGAGCAGTTCTTC.

This rearrangement joins TRBV6-1 to TRBJ2-6; possible D gene TRBD1, 5 bases. Trimming pared 3 bases from V and 2 bases from J, leaving 11 bases between. Germline loops: CDR1 MNHNS, CDR2 SASEGT. CDR3 length: 16 amino acids. The CDR3 coding sequence is TGTGCCAGCAGTGACAGGGCGGTCACTGGGGCCAACGTCCTGACTTTC. It translates to CASSDRAVTGANVLTF.

This clonotype has a single count. A read error is possible here, since a much larger clone lies one base away. This sequence joins TRBV11-2 and TRBJ1-2; tentatively, D is TRBD1 (5 bases). The CDR3 totals 14 residues. The germline V gene encodes CDR1 SGHAT and CDR2 FQNNGV. The V end lost 5 bases, the J end lost 4 bases, and 14 bases lay between the germline ends. As DNA, the CDR3 is TGTGCCAGCAGCCGCCTGCGGGGGGTCTATGGCTACACCTTC. It encodes CASSRLRGVYGYTF.

CDR3 residues: CAISDSRTDYGYTF. CDR3 sequence (DNA): TGTGCCATCAGTGATAGCCGGACGGACTATGGCTACACCTTC. The chain is built from TRBV10-3 and TRBJ1-2; D is ambiguous. CDR3 length: 14 amino acids. Germline V gene lookup returns CDR1 ENHRY and CDR2 SYGVKD. V was trimmed by 3 bases and J by 3 bases, leaving 11 bases between them.

This clonotype was picked up a small number of times. The chain recombines TRBV29-1 with TRBJ2-7, with no clear D. The CDR3 consists of 11 residues. Per the germline V gene, CDR1 is SQVTM and CDR2 is ANQGSEA. V was trimmed by 4 bases and J by 5 bases, leaving 9 bases between them. The CDR3: CSVAPGDEQYF. In nucleotides, the CDR3 is TGCAGCGTTGCACCGGGTGACGAGCAGTACTTC.

In regard to this clonotype: Germline and junction disagree at one end, which may indicate a read error. The gene calls are TRBV7-7 and TRBJ2-1, with TRBD2 identical over 10 bases. This CDR3 has 15 amino acids. The V gene's germline CDR1 is SSHAT and CDR2 FNYEAQ (reference sequence). CDR3 sequence (DNA): TGTGCTAGCAGCCCCTCTAGCGGGAGTATTGTTGAGCAGTTCTTC. Translation: CASSPSSGSIVEQFF.

The genes are TRBV12-3 or TRBV12-4 and TRBJ2-3; D uncertain. Trimming removed 4 bases at V and 3 bases at J, with 8 bases between. There are 13 residues in the CDR3. As DNA, the CDR3 is TGTGCCAGCAGTTCCAGTAGGACAGATACGCAGTATTTT. Protein product: CASSSSRTDTQYF.

There are a few counts of this clonotype. J is TRBJ1-6 and V is TRBV20-1, with 7 bases identical to TRBD1. V was clipped by 4 bases and J by 6 bases; unmatched bases: 9. Germline V gives CDR1 DFQATT, CDR2 SNEGSKA (reference sequence). The CDR3 runs to 15 residues. The CDR3 is CSAITPQGVNSPLHF. CDR3 coding DNA: TGCAGTGCTATAACCCCTCAGGGGGTTAATTCACCCCTCCACTTT.

The rearrangement links TRBV20-1 to TRBJ2-7; tentatively, D is TRBD1 or TRBD2 (6 bases each). This CDR3 has 14 amino acids. Germline V gene lookup returns CDR1 DFQATT and CDR2 SNEGSKA (reference sequence). V lost 3 bases and J 3 bases, leaving 15 bases between the germline ends. CDR3 in DNA: TGCAGTGCTAGTGGGGGGCCACTTAACTACGAGCAGTACTTC. Translated: CSASGGPLNYEQYF.

The chain is built from TRBV12-3 or TRBV12-4 and TRBJ2-5; 13 positions agree with TRBD2. The CDR3 is 20 amino acids. V dropped 4 bases and J dropped 0; count of bases not matched to a gene: 14. Here the CDR3 reads CASSSSYSTSGRPDQETQYF. The CDR3 coding sequence is TGTGCCAGCAGTTCATCCTACTCGACTAGCGGGAGGCCCGACCAAGAGACCCAGTACTTC.

The sample holds a few counts of this clonotype. The gene calls are TRBV10-3 and TRBJ2-7; 7 bases fit TRBD1. The J segment lost 5 bases and the V segment lost 6 bases, leaving 7 bases of the junction unmatched. Germline CDR1 ENHRY, CDR2 SYGVKD. CDR3 length: 13 amino acids. The CDR3 DNA reads TGTGCCATCAGCTCTGTACAGGGGCACGAGCAGTACTTC. Its translation is CAISSVQGHEQYF.

In its sample, this clonotype was seen a few times. The rearrangement links TRBV10-2 to TRBJ1-1; no definite D call. V lost 3 bases and J 10 bases, leaving 12 bases between the germline ends. Germline loops: CDR1 WSHSY, CDR2 SAAADI. The CDR3 is 12 amino acids. CDR3 in amino acids: CASSDLLDGAFF. DNA of the CDR3: TGCGCCAGCAGTGACCTCTTAGATGGAGCTTTCTTT.

The rearrangement uses TRBV3-1 and TRBJ2-1; D might be TRBD1 or TRBD2, each matching 5 bases. Germline CDR1 and CDR2: LGHDT and YNNKEL (reference sequence). The CDR3 has 13 amino acids. Trimming removed 4 bases at V and 8 bases at J, with 12 bases between. The CDR3 reads CASSPLGAHEQFF. For the CDR3, the DNA is TGTGCCAGCAGCCCGCTCGGGGCGCATGAGCAGTTCTTC.

The chain has TRBV4-3 and TRBJ2-4; TRBD2 matches 9 bases. The end of the DNA aligns better with TRBJ2-7, so the J call may be wrong. Germline V gives CDR1 LGHNA, CDR2 YSLEER. The CDR3 is made up of 15 amino acids. CDR3 bases: TGCGCCAGCAGCCAGTTAGCGGGAGAGTCCTACGAGCAGTACTTC. Translating gives CASSQLAGESYEQYF.

The genes are TRBV5-8 and TRBJ2-1; no firm D call. This CDR3 is built from 17 residues. V lost 0 bases and J 2 bases, leaving 15 bases between the germline ends. Germline V lookup: CDR1 SGHTS, CDR2 YDEGEE. CDR3 amino acids: CASSLDVLGSPYNEQFF. In nucleotides, the CDR3 is TGTGCCAGCAGCTTGGACGTTCTCGGCAGCCCCTACAATGAGCAGTTCTTC.

This clonotype occurred a few times. The chain couples TRBV6-5 to TRBJ2-5; D is perhaps TRBD1 (6 bases). The germline V gene encodes CDR1 MNHEY and CDR2 SVGAGI. The length of the CDR3 is 15 residues. The V and J ends lost 5 bases and 0 bases respectively, with 13 bases between them. CDR3 in DNA: TGTGCCAGCAGTCCCGACGGACAGTACCAAGAGACCCAGTACTTC. It translates to CASSPDGQYQETQYF.

This chain joins TRBV9 and TRBJ1-6; 7 nucleotides match TRBD1. V was pared by 4 bases and J by 0 bases, with 7 bases of the junction left unmatched. This CDR3 comprises 17 residues. Germline CDR1 and CDR2: SGDLS and YYNGEE. The CDR3 DNA reads as TGTGCCAGCAGCCGGGAGGGGGCGGTCTCCTATAATTCACCCCTCCACTTT. Translation gives CASSREGAVSYNSPLHF.

J is TRBJ1-2 and V is TRBV18; no clear D gene. This CDR3 contains 12 residues. CDR1 and CDR2 (germline): KGHSH, LQKENI. Trimming removed 8 bases at V and 7 bases at J, with 14 bases between. CDR3 protein: CASRTLGSGYTF. In DNA form, the CDR3 reads TGTGCCAGCCGTACGTTGGGAAGTGGCTACACCTTC.

The rearrangement uses TRBV20-1 and TRBJ2-7; D may be TRBD2 (6 bases). The DNA end is a closer match to TRBJ2-5, so the J assignment may be wrong. Germline CDR1 and CDR2: DFQATT and SNEGSKA (reference sequence). This CDR3 region has 12 residues. The CDR3 sequence is CSAQLAGETQYF. CDR3 coding DNA: TGCAGTGCTCAACTAGCCGGAGAGACCCAGTACTTC.

Details on this clonotype: Mismatch with germline at one junction end may stem from a read error. The CDR3 here is CANSRLAGDAGEQYF. CDR3 DNA sequence: TGTGCCAACAGTCGACTAGCGGGAGATGCGGGCGAGCAGTACTTC. The chain links TRBV27 to TRBJ2-5; TRBD2 matches at 12 bases. The DNA end lines up better with TRBJ2-7; the J call may be wrong. In germline, CDR1 is MNHEY, CDR2 SMNVEV (reference sequence). CDR3 length: 15 amino acids.